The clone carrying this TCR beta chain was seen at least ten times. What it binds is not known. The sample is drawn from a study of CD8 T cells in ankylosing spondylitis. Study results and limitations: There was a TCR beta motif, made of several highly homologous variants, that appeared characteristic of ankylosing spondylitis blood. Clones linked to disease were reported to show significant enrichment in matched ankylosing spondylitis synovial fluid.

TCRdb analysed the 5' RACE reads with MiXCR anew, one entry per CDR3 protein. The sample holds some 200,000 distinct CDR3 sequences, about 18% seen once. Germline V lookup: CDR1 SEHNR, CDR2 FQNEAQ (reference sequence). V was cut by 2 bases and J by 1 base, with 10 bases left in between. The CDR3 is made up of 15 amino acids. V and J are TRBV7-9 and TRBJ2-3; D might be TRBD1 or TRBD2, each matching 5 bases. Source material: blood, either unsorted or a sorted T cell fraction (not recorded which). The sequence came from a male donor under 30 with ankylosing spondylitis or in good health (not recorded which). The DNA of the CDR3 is TGTGCCAGCAGCTTATATCCGGGGCGCACAGATACGCAGTATTTT. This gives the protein CASSLYPGRTDTQYF.